The rows below give T cell receptor beta chains drawn from one sample of a study of T cells after yellow fever vaccination. TCRdb independently ran MiXCR on the 5' RACE reads; one entry per CDR3 protein. The profile covers approximately 22,000 distinct CDR3 sequences, with 5.2% appearing a single time and 20% taken by the ten largest. Sample: PBMCs, either bulk or a sorted T-cell subset (CD4+, CD8+, memory, or dextramer-sorted; not recorded which), taken about 49 days after the first yellow fever vaccination. The receptors stem from a man aged 18 to 29 who received the YFV17D yellow fever vaccine. Each CDR3 is given with its conserved first and last residue. Size is stated as once, few or many counts, or a class when the clone is expanded.

clone size	V gene	CDR3 protein
many	TRBV5-1	CASSTGQGNTEAFF
many	TRBV5-1	CASSIQGGEQFF
few	TRBV7-9	CASSPSRFRTDTQYF
many	TRBV7-2	CASSFFEEQFF
many	TRBV5-6	CASSLWDLGTEAFF
many	TRBV4-3	CASSPNEGSGNEKLFF
many	TRBV5-1	CASSALPTGTEAFF
many	TRBV20-1	CSARMGTANEKLFF
many	TRBV12-5	CASGLLPLGSTDTQYF
many	TRBV5-5	CASSRELALGQPQHF
many	TRBV7-8	CASSHGGAYEQYF
many	TRBV11-2	CASSLLAGTSRNEQFF
many	TRBV7-8	CASSLTAGTGEQFF
medium-sized	TRBV5-6	CASSLVRGTTHTEAFF
many	TRBV7-3	CASSLMASGAGDTQYF
many	TRBV20-1	CSADGHPRINQPQHF
many	TRBV5-1	CASSYGQGSAFF